A selection of T cell receptor beta chains follows, all from one sample in a study of HIV-infected patients and healthy controls. MiXCR was run by TCRdb on the 5' RACE reads, yielding one entry per CDR3 protein. Of some 10,000 distinct CDR3 sequences listed, 6.5% to 9% are singletons. The sequencing sample was made of blood. The receptors derive from an adult in good health. The CDR3 runs from the conserved cysteine through the conserved F or W. D genes are given only for firm matches. Size is stated for part of the rows, as once, few or many counts, or as a class when the clone is expanded.

>TRBV5-4|TRBJ1-4|.|.
TGTGCCAGCAGCTTGGGTGACCTGAAGGAAAAACTGTTTTTT
CASSLGDLKEKLFF
>TRBV10-2|TRBJ2-7|TRBD1|medium-sized
TGCGCCACCGCAACCTGGGACAGCTACGAGCAGTACTTC
CATATWDSYEQYF
>TRBV4-2|TRBJ1-6|.|many
TGTGCCAGCAGTGGGCAGACAAATTCACCCCTCCACTTT
CASSGQTNSPLHF
>TRBV4-2|TRBJ2-5|.|medium-sized
TGTGCCAGCAGCCGGGATGGCGCGGGGCAAGAGACCCAGTACTTC
CASSRDGAGQETQYF
>TRBV7-2|TRBJ2-6|.|many
TGTGCCAGCAGCTTTTCAGGCTCTGGGGCCAACGTCCTGACTTTC
CASSFSGSGANVLTF
>TRBV25-1|TRBJ2-7|.|many
TGTGCCAGCAGTGAAAGGCAGGGATTCTTGTACTTC
CASSERQGFLYF
>TRBV19|TRBJ2-2|.|medium-sized
TGTGCCAGTAGTATAGGGGTCCAGCAAATGATTTCCGGGGAGCTGTTTTTT
CASSIGVQQMISGELFF
>TRBV29-1|TRBJ1-2|.|medium-sized
TGCAGCGTTGGTGAGGGGGGTTACGGCTACACCTTC
CSVGEGGYGYTF
>TRBV20-1|TRBJ2-1|.|medium-sized
TGCAGTGCTAGGGAAGACTGGGCTATCTACAATGAGCAGTTCTTC
CSAREDWAIYNEQFF
>TRBV28|TRBJ2-7|.|many
TGTGCCAGCAGTTTAGTCCGGTCCTACGAGCAGTACTTC
CASSLVRSYEQYF
>TRBV20-1|TRBJ2-1|TRBD2|many
TGCAGTGCTAGTTGGGGGGAGGGTCTAGTGGGTGAGCAGTTCTTC
CSASWGEGLVGEQFF
>TRBV30|TRBJ1-2|.|many
TGTGCCTGGAGTCGAACGCTCTACACCTTC
CAWSRTLYTF
>TRBV19|TRBJ2-5|TRBD2|.
TGTGCCAGTGGAAGGACTAGCGGGGTTCAAGAGACCCAGTACTTC
CASGRTSGVQETQYF
>TRBV3-1|TRBJ2-3|TRBD1|.
TGTGCCAGCAGCCAGCAGGGGGTAGATACGCAGTATTTT
CASSQQGVDTQYF
>TRBV13|TRBJ1-1|.|medium-sized
TGTGCCAGCAGCCTACGGCCGGGCACTGAAGCTTTCTTT
CASSLRPGTEAFF
>TRBV18|TRBJ1-1|.|medium-sized
TGTGCCAGCTCACAACCCGAGGGGGGTGAAGCTTTCTTT
CASSQPEGGEAFF
>TRBV7-9|TRBJ1-3|.|many
TGTGCCAGCAGCCCGGACAGCTTCACTCTGGCTGGAAACACCATATATTTT
CASSPDSFTLAGNTIYF
>TRBV10-3|TRBJ2-2|TRBD2|many
TGTGCCATCAGTTCGACGGATAGCGGGGGGATGAACACCGGGGAGCTGTTTTTT
CAISSTDSGGMNTGELFF
>TRBV7-2|TRBJ2-7|TRBD2|.
TGTGCCAGCAGCTTATTTACTAGCGTGCCCGAGCAGTACTTC
CASSLFTSVPEQYF
>TRBV12-3/TRBV12-4|TRBJ1-2|.|few
TGTGCCAGCAGTCCGCATGACGGGGTTGGCTACACCTTC
CASSPHDGVGYTF
>TRBV7-2|TRBJ2-4|.|medium-sized
TGTGCCAGCAGTCGTGGCGGAGGGTCGGCAAACATTCAGTACTTC
CASSRGGGSANIQYF
>TRBV4-3|TRBJ2-2|.|.
TGCGCCAGCAGCCAAGTACTACCCACCGGGGAGCTGTTTTTT
CASSQVLPTGELFF
>TRBV3-1|TRBJ2-7|TRBD1|medium-sized
TGTGCCAGCAGCCCGCGGACAGGGAATCGCTCCTATGAGCAGTACTTC
CASSPRTGNRSYEQYF
>TRBV12-3/TRBV12-4|TRBJ2-3|.|.
TGTGCCAGCAGTTTAGCCCTTTTCACAGATACGCAGTATTTT
CASSLALFTDTQYF
>TRBV27|TRBJ2-5|.|few
TGTGCCAGCAGTTTATCGAATGAGGTGGAGACCCAGTACTTC
CASSLSNEVETQYF
>TRBV7-7|TRBJ2-1|.|medium-sized
TGTGCTAGCAGCTCCTCTCTCCACGTCAGCAATGAGCAGTTCTTC
CASSSSLHVSNEQFF
>TRBV6-2/TRBV6-3|TRBJ1-1|.|many
TGTGCCAGCAGTTACTCGAGTCGCAGACGGGTCATGAACACTGAAGCTTTCTTT
CASSYSSRRRVMNTEAFF
>TRBV4-3|TRBJ2-5|.|medium-sized
TGCGCCAGCAGCCAAGGAATCGCGGGGGCCCAAGAGACCCAGTACTTC
CASSQGIAGAQETQYF
>TRBV6-2/TRBV6-3|TRBJ2-5|TRBD2|.
TGTGCCAGCAGCTCCGGACTAGCGGGAGTCCAAGAGACCCAGTACTTC
CASSSGLAGVQETQYF
>TRBV20-1|TRBJ2-7|TRBD2|medium-sized
TGCAGTGCTCCGGGACTAGCCGGGGACGAGCAGTACTTC
CSAPGLAGDEQYF
>TRBV7-2|TRBJ2-5|TRBD2|medium-sized
TGTGCCAGCAGCCCCCGACTAGCGGGAGAGCGCGAGACCCAGTACTTC
CASSPRLAGERETQYF